A single sample is the source of the 28 T cell receptor beta chains below, sequenced in a study of T-cell memory formation after mild COVID-19. TCRdb fed the 5' RACE reads into MiXCR, producing one record per CDR3 protein. Of fewer than 350,000 distinct CDR3 sequences in the sample, roughly 15% are singletons; the top ten hold 20% to 25%. The material sequenced was PBMCs or a T cell subset sorted from them (not recorded which). Receptors originate from a man between 18 and 35 years old who had mild COVID-19 (a few samples of this study predate the infection). Cell type and time point are not known.

This clonotype was counted between two and nine times. The chain combines TRBV12-3 or TRBV12-4 with TRBJ2-1; D is unresolved. This CDR3 is built from 15 residues. V lost 5 bases, J lost 1 base, and 12 bases lay in between. Here the CDR3 reads CASSLDKTSYNEQFF. Here the CDR3 DNA reads TGTGCCAGCAGTCTCGACAAAACTTCCTACAATGAGCAGTTCTTC.

The genes are TRBV5-1 and TRBJ2-3; 8 positions match TRBD1. The CDR3 contains 10 residues. Germline CDR1 reads SGHRS; CDR2 reads YFSETQ. V was pared by 4 bases and J by 14 bases, with 3 bases of the junction left unmatched. The CDR3 reads CASSGTGWYF. CDR3 sequence (DNA): TGCGCCAGCAGCGGGACAGGCTGGTATTTT.

The chain employs TRBV4-1 and TRBJ2-3, with TRBD2 identical over 13 bases. This CDR3 has 17 amino acids. Germline V gene lookup returns CDR1 MGHRA and CDR2 YSYEKL. Trimming at V came to 4 bases and at J to 1 base, leaving 5 bases not matched to a gene. CDR3 DNA sequence: TGCGCCAGCAGCCGCTACGGACTAGCGGGGGGCACAGATACGCAGTATTTT. It yields the protein CASSRYGLAGGTDTQYF.

The V gene is TRBV5-1, the J gene TRBJ1-1; D is possibly TRBD1 (5 bases). The CDR3 is made up of 14 amino acids. The germline gives CDR1 SGHRS, CDR2 YFSETQ. The germline V and J ends were trimmed by 4 bases and 1 base, with 11 bases remaining between them. The CDR3 protein is CASSGGNRNTEAFF. In DNA form, the CDR3 reads TGCGCCAGCAGCGGGGGGAACAGGAACACTGAAGCTTTCTTT.

The rearrangement uses TRBV2 and TRBJ2-7, with 8 positions matching TRBD1. CDR1 is SNHLY, CDR2 FYNNEI, per germline. V was clipped by 8 bases and J by 0 bases; unmatched bases: 6. This CDR3 contains 14 residues. CDR3 protein: CASGRDRYSYEQYV. DNA of the CDR3: TGTGCCAGCGGAAGGGACAGGTACTCCTACGAGCAGTACGTC.

The rearrangement uses TRBV7-2 and TRBJ2-5; the D gene could be TRBD1 or TRBD2 (5 bases each). V was cut by 6 bases and J by 5 bases, with 13 bases left in between. The CDR3 length is 13 residues. Per the germline V gene, CDR1 is SGHTA and CDR2 is FQGNSA. CDR3 in amino acids: CASSSSRGETQYF. CDR3 in DNA: TGTGCCAGCAGTTCCTCCCGGGGCGAGACCCAGTACTTC.

This chain joins TRBV28 and TRBJ1-1; D is uncertain. CDR3 length: 13 residues. Germline-derived CDR1 and CDR2 are MDHEN and SYDVKM. Trimming stripped 4 bases from V and 2 bases from J, with 8 bases between. CDR3 in amino acids: CASSSEENTEAFF. The CDR3 DNA sequence: TGTGCCAGCAGTTCGGAGGAAAACACTGAAGCTTTCTTT. The full variable domain, completed using reference TRBV28 and TRBJ1-1, is DVKVTQSSRYLVKRTGEKVFLECVQDMDHENMFWYRQDPGLGLRLIYFSYDVKMKEKGDIPEGYSVSREKKERFSLILESASTNQTSMYLCASSSEENTEAFFGQGTRLTVV.

This clonotype came up a few times. The V gene is TRBV4-3, the J gene TRBJ2-3; 10 nucleotides align to TRBD2. The CDR3 is 18 amino acids. The trim removed 1 base at V and 0 bases at J, leaving 7 bases unmatched. CDR1 is LGHNA and CDR2 is YSLEER in the germline V gene. The CDR3 DNA follows: TGCGCCAGCAGCCAAGGACAAACTAGCGGGGCTAGCACAGATACGCAGTATTTT. This codes for CASSQGQTSGASTDTQYF.

The chain combines TRBV9 with TRBJ2-3; D perhaps matches TRBD2 (5 bases). Per germline, CDR1 SGDLS and CDR2 YYNGEE. This CDR3 comprises 14 residues. V lost 0 bases, J lost 6 bases, and 11 bases lay in between. The CDR3 loop is CASSVGGAPDTQYF. CDR3 DNA sequence: TGTGCCAGCAGCGTAGGGGGAGCCCCGGATACGCAGTATTTT.

This clonotype was observed many times. The chain joins TRBV15 to TRBJ1-1; unclear D gene. The CDR3 extends over 13 amino acids. V lost 3 bases and J 1 base, leaving 6 bases between the germline ends. Germline loops: CDR1 LNHNV, CDR2 YYDKDF (reference sequence). CDR3 sequence: CATSSGRNTEAFF. CDR3 coding DNA: TGTGCCACCAGCAGTGGACGGAACACTGAAGCTTTCTTT.

V usage is TRBV29-1 and J usage is TRBJ2-1; a weak D match, TRBD1 (7 bases). Germline V gene sequence: CDR1 SQVTM, CDR2 ANQGSEA. This CDR3 spans 14 amino acids. With 6 bases removed from V and 10 bases from J, the gap between germline ends came to 22 bases. The CDR3 spells CSVGGRGREKEQFF. Written as DNA, the CDR3 is TGCAGCGTCGGGGGAAGGGGGCGGGAAAAGGAGCAGTTCTTC.

V and J are TRBV5-1 and TRBJ1-2, with TRBD1 matching 8 bases. Germline CDR1 and CDR2: SGHRS and YFSETQ. The CDR3 extends over 16 amino acids. J was trimmed by 2 bases and V by 1 base; bases with no gene match: 7. CDR3 in DNA: TGCGCCAGCAGCTTGAGAATAGGGACAGGAAACTATGGCTACACCTTC. Encoded protein: CASSLRIGTGNYGYTF.

V gene TRBV4-1 combines with J gene TRBJ2-5; maybe TRBD2 (5 bases). V was shortened by 4 bases and J by 5 bases, with 17 bases between the two germline ends. This CDR3 contains 15 residues. CDR1 and CDR2 (germline): MGHRA, YSYEKL. CDR3 in amino acids: CASSRPSTGVETQYF. The DNA of the CDR3 is TGCGCCAGCAGCCGTCCCTCTACCGGGGTCGAGACCCAGTACTTC.

J is TRBJ2-5 and V is TRBV12-3 or TRBV12-4, with D unresolved. With 6 bases removed from V and 5 bases from J, the gap between germline ends came to 16 bases. CDR3 length equals 14 residues. The CDR3 bases are TGTGCCAGCAGCCTGGAGCTGGGTCTTGAGACCCAGTACTTC. This sequence encodes CASSLELGLETQYF.

There are a few counts of this clonotype. The chain has TRBV29-1 and TRBJ1-2, with D uncertain. The CDR3 length is 11 residues. CDR1 is SQVTM and CDR2 is ANQGSEA in the germline V gene. V dropped 5 bases and J dropped 8 bases, with 12 bases sitting between them. CDR3 region: CSVMGTSGYTF. In DNA form, the CDR3 reads TGCAGCGTTATGGGAACAAGCGGCTACACCTTC.

The J gene is TRBJ2-1, the V gene TRBV9; D remains unclear. The CDR3 is 14 residues long. V was pared by 2 bases and J by 5 bases, with 11 bases between. Germline CDR1 reads SGDLS; CDR2 reads YYNGEE. The CDR3 reads CASSVQASNNEQFF. For the CDR3, the DNA is TGTGCCAGCAGCGTCCAAGCGTCGAACAATGAGCAGTTCTTC.

This clonotype was observed a few times. The gene calls are TRBV10-2 and TRBJ1-2, with unresolved D. Germline V lookup: CDR1 WSHSY, CDR2 SAAADI. The CDR3 totals 13 residues. Between the trimmed V and J ends, which lost 1 base and 2 bases, there was a span of 5 bases. The CDR3, as DNA: TGCGCCAGCAGTGAGTGGTTGAACTATGGCTACACCTTC. Translating it yields CASSEWLNYGYTF.

A few counts support this clonotype. This chain links TRBV6-5 with TRBJ2-7, with 9 bases aligning to TRBD1. CDR1 and CDR2 from the germline V gene are MNHEY and SVGAGI. V shed 6 bases and J 3 bases; nucleotides not matched to a gene: 6. CDR3 length equals 14 residues. CDR3 bases: TGTGCCAGCAGCAGGACAGGGGAAGGCTACGAGCAGTACTTC. This gives the protein CASSRTGEGYEQYF.

The chain has TRBV20-1 and TRBJ2-7; the D call may be TRBD1 or TRBD2 (5 bases each). The CDR3 totals 15 residues. Trimming cost V 5 bases and J 6 bases, with 23 bases left between them. CDR1 DFQATT and CDR2 SNEGSKA come from the germline V gene (reference sequence). This chain's CDR3 is CSARGTRGEELEQYF. The CDR3 DNA reads as TGCAGTGCTCGTGGGACCCGGGGTGAAGAGCTCGAGCAGTACTTC.

This clonotype was counted between two and nine times. This sequence joins TRBV4-2 and TRBJ1-5; D not resolved. The CDR3 runs to 14 residues. Trimming took off 0 bases at V and 4 bases at J, with 7 bases between the two ends. Germline CDR1 reads LGHNA; CDR2 reads YNFKEQ. The DNA for the CDR3 is TGTGCCAGCAGCCAAGATCGCCCGAATCAGCCCCAGCATTTT. It encodes CASSQDRPNQPQHF.

Worth noting for this clonotype: The junction departs from germline at one end; a sequencing error may be responsible. J is TRBJ2-3 and V is TRBV12-3 or TRBV12-4; D assignment may be TRBD1 or TRBD2 (5 bases each). The CDR3 contains 14 residues. The CDR3 nucleotides are TGTGCCAGCAGTCAGTGGGGGAGCAGAGATACGCAGTATTTT. This codes for CASSQWGSRDTQYF.

This clonotype was counted a few times. The chain couples TRBV20-1 to TRBJ2-7; 8 positions match TRBD2. Trimming cost V 2 bases and J 0 bases; bases outside gene matches: 6. The CDR3 length is 15 residues. In germline, CDR1 is DFQATT, CDR2 SNEGSKA (reference sequence). CDR3 DNA: TGCAGTGCTAGAAGGGGCGGGGGGTTCTCCTACGAGCAGTACTTC. Translating it yields CSARRGGGFSYEQYF.

In this sample, this clonotype turned up a few times. The chain employs TRBV20-1 and TRBJ2-2; TRBD1 might be the D (6 bases). This CDR3 is 15 amino acids long. Germline lookup yields CDR1 DFQATT and CDR2 SNEGSKA (reference sequence). Trimming cost V 5 bases and J 0 bases, with 13 bases left between them. DNA for the CDR3: TGCAGTGCTGAACAGGGCCAAGCGAACACCGGGGAGCTGTTTTTT. It encodes CSAEQGQANTGELFF.

The chain recombines TRBV21-1 with TRBJ2-7; the table's D call TRBD1 went unverified against the DNA. TRBV21-1 is described as a pseudogene. The CDR3 is 15 residues long. CDR3: CASSKRGGRAYEQYV. As DNA, the CDR3 is TGTGCCAGCAGCAAACGAGGGGGTCGCGCCTACGAGCAGTACGTC.

This clonotype came up many times. The chain employs TRBV7-9 and TRBJ2-3; no clear D. The CDR3 has 15 amino acids. V lost 5 bases to trimming and J lost 1 base, with 13 bases between them. Germline V gene lookup returns CDR1 SEHNR and CDR2 FQNEAQ (reference sequence). Written as DNA, the CDR3 is TGTGCCAGCAGCCCCTCGAGGTTTCGCACAGATACGCAGTATTTT. Protein product: CASSPSRFRTDTQYF. Combining the CDR3 with reference TRBV7-9 and TRBJ2-3 gives the whole variable domain DTGVSQNPRHKITKRGQNVTFRCDPISEHNRLYWYRQTLGQGPEFLTYFQNEAQLEKSRLLSDRFSAERPKGSFSTLEIQRTEQGDSAMYLCASSPSRFRTDTQYFGPGTRLTVL.

The chain recombines TRBV5-4 with TRBJ2-6; 8 positions match TRBD2. Unmatched junction bases numbered 9, after V lost 4 bases and J lost 0 bases. Germline V gives CDR1 SGHNT, CDR2 YYREEE (reference sequence). The CDR3 has 18 amino acids. CDR3 DNA sequence: TGTGCCAGCAGCGGAGGCGGGGGGCCCCGCTCTGGGGCCAACGTCCTGACTTTC. Its protein product is CASSGGGGPRSGANVLTF.

CDR3 amino acids: CASSLTAGGLNEQFF. In DNA, the CDR3 is TGTGCCAGCAGCTTAACAGCGGGGGGGCTCAATGAGCAGTTCTTC. V and J are TRBV7-3 and TRBJ2-1; 10 nucleotides match TRBD2. CDR1 and CDR2 (germline): SGHTA, FQGTGA. The length of the CDR3 is 15 residues. Trimming removed 0 bases from V and 6 bases from J; junction bases left unmatched: 2.

This clonotype was found many times. The chain employs TRBV11-2 and TRBJ2-3; 9 nucleotides align to TRBD1. V trimming: 3 bases; J trimming: 5 bases; junction bases outside the gene matches: 6. The CDR3 has 15 residues. CDR1 SGHAT and CDR2 FQNNGV come from the germline V gene. The CDR3 region has the DNA TGTGCCAGCAGCTTCACAGGGGGCGCGGAAGATACGCAGTATTTT. This sequence encodes CASSFTGGAEDTQYF.